This T cell receptor (beta chain) was retrieved from a study of CD8 T cells in cerebrospinal fluid in Alzheimer's disease. Overall study findings and caveats: Expanded clones of at least 3% were commoner in Alzheimer's patients than healthy subjects. Compared with controls, mild cognitive impairment or Alzheimer's disease patients showed higher maximum CSF clone percentages.

In terms of frequency, this clonotype is medium-sized. The antigen is not known. The CDR3 extends over 14 amino acids. CDR1 is SNHLY and CDR2 is FYNNEI in the germline V gene. From the 10x single-cell sequencing reads, TCRdb lists one entry per CDR3 protein and no DNA. Its table records roughly 1,400 distinct CDR3 sequences. All participants were free of acute infectious disease and in good physical condition. Live CSF cells were sorted with a live/dead marker for droplet-based sequencing. The chain links TRBV2 to TRBJ1-1; TCRdb selects TRBD1, and the lack of DNA leaves this call unchecked. This TCR was sampled from a human donor in good health. Material for sequencing was cerebrospinal fluid. This CDR3 is CASSRQPVNTEAFF.